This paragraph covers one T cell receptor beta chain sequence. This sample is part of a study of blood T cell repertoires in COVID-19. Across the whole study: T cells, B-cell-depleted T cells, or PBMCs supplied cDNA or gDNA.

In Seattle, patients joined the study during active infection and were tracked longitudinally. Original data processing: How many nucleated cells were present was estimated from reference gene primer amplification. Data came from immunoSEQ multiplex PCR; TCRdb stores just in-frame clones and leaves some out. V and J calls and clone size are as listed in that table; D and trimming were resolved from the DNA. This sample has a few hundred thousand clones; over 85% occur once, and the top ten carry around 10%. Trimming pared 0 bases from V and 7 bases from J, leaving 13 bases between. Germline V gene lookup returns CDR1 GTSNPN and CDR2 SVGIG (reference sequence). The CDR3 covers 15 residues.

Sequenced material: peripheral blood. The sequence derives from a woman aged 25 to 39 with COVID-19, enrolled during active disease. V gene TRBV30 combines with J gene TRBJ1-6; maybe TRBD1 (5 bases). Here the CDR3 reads CAWSVRWGSNSPLHF. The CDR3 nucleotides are TGTGCCTGGAGTGTACGATGGGGCTCGAATTCACCCCTCCACTTT.